The TCR beta chain described here comes from a study of T cells after yellow fever vaccination. The CDR3 runs to 16 residues. Germline loops: CDR1 LGHNA, CDR2 YNFKEQ. V lost 0 bases and J lost 1; bases outside the gene matches: 3. This clonotype has ten or more counts. As yet, its antigen is unknown. TCRdb passed the 5' RACE reads through MiXCR, listing each CDR3 protein once. Of some 350,000 distinct CDR3 sequences in the sample, over 4% are singletons; the top ten hold just under 25%. Study-level points and caveats: Once the booster was given, most primary-vaccination clones reappeared, at about 97% for CD4 and over 70% for CD8. The study found a weaker secondary response that peaked faster, day 5 versus 15.

This receptor was identified in a man in his late teens or twenties who received the YFV17D yellow fever vaccine. This chain connects TRBV4-2 to TRBJ2-3; 8 nucleotides line up with TRBD2. Sequences were derived from PBMCs, sampled 5 days after the yellow fever booster vaccination. The chain's CDR3 is CASSQDRAGGTDTQYF. CDR3 DNA sequence: TGTGCCAGCAGCCAAGATCGAGCGGGGGGCACAGATACGCAGTATTTT.